These 18 T cell receptor beta chains originate from one sample sequenced in a study of blood T cell repertoires in COVID-19. The assay was immunoSEQ multiplex PCR, and TCRdb's table has in-frame clones only and misses some. This sample has approximately 75,000 clones, with around 76% found just once. Sequencing was performed on peripheral blood. These receptor sequences come from a woman of 80 years or more with active or convalescent COVID-19.

The gene calls are TRBV10-2 and TRBJ2-1; D is possibly TRBD1 (6 bases). V gave up 1 base and J gave up 2 bases, with 12 bases separating them. The CDR3 runs to 16 residues. Germline V CDR1 and CDR2: WSHSY, SAAADI. CDR3 sequence (DNA): TGCGCCAGCAGTGAGTGGGACAACTGGCCCTACAATGAGCAGTTCTTC. Its protein is CASSEWDNWPYNEQFF.

This chain links TRBV6-6 with TRBJ1-2; a possible D gene is TRBD1 (5 bases). Germline CDR1 reads MNHNY; CDR2 reads SVGAGI (reference sequence). This CDR3 spans 12 amino acids. Trimming took off 6 bases at V and 5 bases at J, with 10 bases between the two ends. The CDR3 loop is CASRPGGYGYTF. For the CDR3, the DNA is TGTGCCAGCAGACCGGGGGGTTATGGCTACACCTTC.

The V and J genes are TRBV5-4 and TRBJ1-4; TRBD1 is a possible D gene (5 bases). The CDR3 runs to 15 residues. The germline CDR1 and CDR2 sequences are SGHNT and YYREEE (reference sequence). The V end lost 0 bases, the J end lost 8 bases, and 14 bases lay between the germline ends. The CDR3 sequence is CASSLAGSKGEKLFF. CDR3 nucleotides: TGTGCCAGCAGCTTGGCCGGCTCGAAGGGGGAAAAACTGTTTTTT.

Ten or more counts support this clone. This sequence joins TRBV19 and TRBJ2-1; 7 nucleotides align to TRBD1. The V gene end was trimmed by 6 bases and the J gene end by 10 bases; junction bases not matched to a gene: 9. CDR1 is LNHDA and CDR2 is SQIVND in the germline V gene (reference sequence). The CDR3 runs 13 residues. This chain's CDR3 is CASRITGTEEQFF. The CDR3 DNA reads TGTGCCAGTAGAATCACCGGGACAGAAGAGCAGTTCTTC.

The genes are TRBV28 and TRBJ1-1; 7 bases align to TRBD1. Germline V lookup: CDR1 MDHEN, CDR2 SYDVKM. The V and J ends lost 6 bases and 10 bases, in that order; junction bases with no gene match: 8. This CDR3 spans 12 amino acids. The CDR3 bases are TGTGCCAGCAGCCCTCCAGGGGGGACAGCTTTCTTT. It encodes CASSPPGGTAFF.

The DNA of the CDR3 is TGTGCCAGCAGTTACTCGGGCGAGGGCAGAGAGACCCAGTACTTC. Amino acid sequence: CASSYSGEGRETQYF. J is TRBJ2-5 and V is TRBV6-5; D perhaps matches TRBD2 (5 bases). The ends were cut back, 0 bases at V and 4 bases at J, with 12 bases in the middle. The germline CDR1 and CDR2 sequences are MNHEY and SVGAGI. The CDR3 is made up of 15 amino acids.

This chain connects TRBV29-1 to TRBJ1-2, with 7 nucleotides matching TRBD1. There are 15 residues in the CDR3. Germline V gives CDR1 SQVTM, CDR2 ANQGSEA. The junction had 10 bases not matched to a gene; V was cut back by 3 bases and J by 3 bases. This chain's CDR3 is CSVDGSLGGDYGYTF. In nucleotides, the CDR3 is TGCAGCGTTGATGGTAGCTTAGGGGGCGACTATGGCTACACCTTC.

The chain links TRBV5-1 to TRBJ1-2; no clear D gene. The V gene lost 0 bases and the J gene lost 7 bases, with 13 bases spanning the gap. Germline-derived CDR1 and CDR2 are SGHRS and YFSETQ. The CDR3 totals 14 residues. DNA of the CDR3: TGCGCCAGCAGCTTGGCGGTCCAACCTCGTGGCTACACCTTC. Encoded protein: CASSLAVQPRGYTF.

This clone occurred a few times. The genes are TRBV7-9 and TRBJ1-5, with 8 bases fitting TRBD1. The length of the CDR3 is 15 residues. Germline CDR1 reads SEHNR; CDR2 reads FQNEAQ (reference sequence). Losses at the gene ends were 5 bases for V and 2 bases for J; bases not matched to a gene: 5. In DNA, the CDR3 is TGTGCCAGCAGCCAGGACAGGGTCGGCAATCAGCCCCAGCATTTT. Its translation: CASSQDRVGNQPQHF.

The chain links TRBV5-1 to TRBJ2-7; D is undetermined. This CDR3 is built from 12 residues. The V end was cut by 0 bases, the J end by 7 bases, with 8 bases between. Germline values: CDR1 SGHRS, CDR2 YFSETQ. The CDR3 DNA reads as TGCGCCAGCAGCTTGGGGGCTGGGGAGCAGTACTTC. It encodes CASSLGAGEQYF.

V is TRBV4-3 and J is TRBJ2-7; D possibly corresponds to TRBD1 (6 bases). The CDR3 consists of 16 residues. Germline assignment: CDR1 LGHNA and CDR2 YSLEER. V was pared by 0 bases and J by 6 bases, with 18 bases between. This CDR3 is CASSQDVAGDGGEQYF. The CDR3 bases are TGCGCCAGCAGCCAAGATGTTGCAGGGGACGGCGGCGAGCAGTACTTC.

The chain combines TRBV18 with TRBJ2-7; D uncertain. V was clipped by 2 bases and J by 4 bases, with 3 bases between them. Germline V gives CDR1 KGHSH, CDR2 LQKENI. CDR3 length: 11 amino acids. The CDR3 coding sequence is TGTGCCAGCTCACCAGAGTACGAGCAGTACTTC. This codes for CASSPEYEQYF.

J is TRBJ2-1 and V is TRBV2, with TRBD1 as a possible D gene (5 bases). Germline CDR1 is SNHLY and CDR2 is FYNNEI. Deletions cut 1 base from V and 4 bases from J, with 11 bases between. This CDR3 is built from 15 residues. In DNA form, the CDR3 reads TGTGCCAGCAGTGAAGTTGCAGGACAATACAATGAGCAGTTCTTC. Its protein is CASSEVAGQYNEQFF.

This rearrangement joins TRBV27 to TRBJ2-5; 7 bases match TRBD1. The CDR3 covers 15 residues. Germline CDR1 is MNHEY and CDR2 is SMNVEV (reference sequence). The trim removed 5 bases at V and 4 bases at J, leaving 10 bases unmatched. The CDR3 spells CASSQTGLGRETQYF. CDR3 DNA sequence: TGTGCCAGCAGTCAGACAGGGTTGGGGAGAGAGACCCAGTACTTC.

The chain uses TRBV5-4 and TRBJ2-3; 7 bases match TRBD2. The V segment lost 4 bases and the J segment 4 bases; nucleotides outside the gene matches: 9. The length of the CDR3 is 15 residues. From germline, CDR1 is SGHNT and CDR2 YYREEE (reference sequence). DNA for the CDR3: TGTGCCAGCAGCCTGGGGGGGGAGGGTTCAGATACGCAGTATTTT. Protein: CASSLGGEGSDTQYF.

This sequence joins TRBV4-3 and TRBJ1-3; the match to TRBD1 covers 9 bases. The CDR3 is 17 amino acids. The germline gives CDR1 LGHNA, CDR2 YSLEER. The J segment lost 1 base and the V segment lost 0 bases, leaving 4 bases of the junction unmatched. The CDR3, as DNA: TGCGCCAGCAGCCAAGATCAGGGACAGGGATCTGGAAACACCATATATTTT. Its protein is CASSQDQGQGSGNTIYF.

The chain couples TRBV5-6 to TRBJ2-7; D perhaps matches TRBD2 (6 bases). V was cut by 1 base and J by 5 bases, with 19 bases left in between. Germline assignment: CDR1 SGHDT and CDR2 YYEEEE. CDR3 length: 16 amino acids. CDR3 bases: TGTGCCAGCAGCTTGTTCTTTAGGCGGGGATTTGACGAGCAGTACTTC. As protein: CASSLFFRRGFDEQYF.

The CDR3 DNA follows: TGTGCCAGTAGACCCCGGGACAGGGATCAGCCCCAGCATTTT. This sequence encodes CASRPRDRDQPQHF. The chain employs TRBV19 and TRBJ1-5, with 9 bases aligning to TRBD1. The CDR3 consists of 14 residues. V lost 6 bases and J lost 5; bases outside the gene matches: 5. Germline V gene sequence: CDR1 LNHDA, CDR2 SQIVND (reference sequence).